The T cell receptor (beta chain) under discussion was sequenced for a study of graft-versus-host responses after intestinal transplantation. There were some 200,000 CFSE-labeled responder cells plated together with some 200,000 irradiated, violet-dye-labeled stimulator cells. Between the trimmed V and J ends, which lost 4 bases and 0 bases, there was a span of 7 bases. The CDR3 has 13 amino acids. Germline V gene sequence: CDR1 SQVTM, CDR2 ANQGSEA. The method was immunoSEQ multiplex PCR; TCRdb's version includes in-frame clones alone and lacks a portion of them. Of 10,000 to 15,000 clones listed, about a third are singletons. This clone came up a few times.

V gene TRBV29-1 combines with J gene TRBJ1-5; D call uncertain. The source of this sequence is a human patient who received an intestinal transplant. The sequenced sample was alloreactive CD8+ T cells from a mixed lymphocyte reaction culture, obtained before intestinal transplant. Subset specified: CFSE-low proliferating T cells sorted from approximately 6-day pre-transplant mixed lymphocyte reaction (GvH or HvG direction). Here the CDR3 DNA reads TGCAGCGTTGGGGAAAATAGCAATCAGCCCCAGCATTTT. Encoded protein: CSVGENSNQPQHF. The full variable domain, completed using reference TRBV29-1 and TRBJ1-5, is SAVISQKPSRDICQRGTSLTIQCQVDSQVTMMFWYRQQPGQSLTLIATANQGSEATYESGFVIDKFPISRPNLTFSTLTVSNMSPEDSSIYLCSVGENSNQPQHFGDGTRLSIL.